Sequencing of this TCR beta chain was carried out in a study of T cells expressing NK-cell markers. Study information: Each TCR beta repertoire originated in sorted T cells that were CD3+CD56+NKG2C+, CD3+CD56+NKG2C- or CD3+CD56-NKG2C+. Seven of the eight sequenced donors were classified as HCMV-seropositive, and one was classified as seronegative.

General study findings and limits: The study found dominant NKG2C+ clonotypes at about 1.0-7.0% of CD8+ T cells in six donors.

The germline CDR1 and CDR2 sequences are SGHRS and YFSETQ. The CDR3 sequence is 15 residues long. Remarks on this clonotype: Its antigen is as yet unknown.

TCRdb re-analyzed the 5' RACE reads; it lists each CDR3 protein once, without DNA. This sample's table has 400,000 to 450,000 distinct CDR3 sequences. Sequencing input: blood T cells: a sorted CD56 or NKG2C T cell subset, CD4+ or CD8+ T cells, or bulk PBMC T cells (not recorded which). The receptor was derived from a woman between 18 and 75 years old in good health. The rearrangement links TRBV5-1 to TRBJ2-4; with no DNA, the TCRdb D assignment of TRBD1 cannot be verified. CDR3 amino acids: CASSPTEGKGNIQYF.